This T cell receptor beta chain stems from a study of blood T cell repertoires in COVID-19. Looking at the study overall: Some COVID-19 samples were acute and others convalescent; all came from the United States, Italy and Spain. In each case, the material was cDNA or gDNA derived from T cells, B-cell-depleted T cells, or PBMCs.

In the authors' workflow: Amplifying reference gene primers gave estimates of nucleated cell counts. Only in-frame clones appear in the TCRdb table, and some are missing; sequencing was by immunoSEQ multiplex PCR. V and J calls and clone size follow that table, whereas D and trimming were derived from the DNA. This repertoire shows 200,000 or so clones, roughly four fifths found once; its top ten account for roughly 1.3%. Participant age was roughly 18 to 100 years, and participants resided in approximately 25 US areas. With 3 bases removed from V and 6 bases from J, the gap between germline ends came to 5 bases. The CDR3 sequence is 11 residues long.

The receptor was derived from a woman between 35 and 50 years old with acute COVID-19. The rearrangement links TRBV12-3 or TRBV12-4 to TRBJ2-5; D is undetermined. Sequenced sample: PBMCs or T cells enriched from blood (not recorded which). The CDR3 coding sequence is TGTGCCAGCAGTTTTAGAAAGACCCAGTACTTC. Its protein is CASSFRKTQYF.